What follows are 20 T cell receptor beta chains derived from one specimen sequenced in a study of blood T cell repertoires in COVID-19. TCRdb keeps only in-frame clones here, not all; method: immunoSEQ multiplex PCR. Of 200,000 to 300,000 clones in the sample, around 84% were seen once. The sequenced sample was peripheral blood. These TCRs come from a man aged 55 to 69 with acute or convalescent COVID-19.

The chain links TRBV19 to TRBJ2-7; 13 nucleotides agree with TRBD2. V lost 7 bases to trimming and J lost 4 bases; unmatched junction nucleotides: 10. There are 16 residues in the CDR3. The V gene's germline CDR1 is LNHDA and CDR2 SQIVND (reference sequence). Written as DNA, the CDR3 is TGTGCCAGTAACCAATACGGACTAGCGGGAGAGTACGAGCAGTACTTC. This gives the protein CASNQYGLAGEYEQYF. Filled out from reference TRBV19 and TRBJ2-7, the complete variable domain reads DGGITQSPKYLFRKEGQNVTLSCEQNLNHDAMYWYRQDPGQGLRLIYYSQIVNDFQKGDIAEGYSVSREKKESFPLTVTSAQKNPTAFYLCASNQYGLAGEYEQYFGPGTRLTVT.

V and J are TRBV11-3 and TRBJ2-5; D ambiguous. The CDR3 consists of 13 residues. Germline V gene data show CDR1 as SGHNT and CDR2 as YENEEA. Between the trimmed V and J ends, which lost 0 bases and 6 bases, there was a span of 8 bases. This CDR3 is CASSLELEQTQYF. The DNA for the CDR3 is TGTGCCAGCAGCTTAGAACTCGAGCAGACCCAGTACTTC.

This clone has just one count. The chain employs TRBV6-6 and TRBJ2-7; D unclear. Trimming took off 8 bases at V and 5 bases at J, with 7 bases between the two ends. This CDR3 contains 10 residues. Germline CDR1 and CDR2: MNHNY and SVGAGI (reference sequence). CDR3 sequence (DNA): TGTGCCAGCGCCCACAACGAGCAGTACTTC. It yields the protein CASAHNEQYF.

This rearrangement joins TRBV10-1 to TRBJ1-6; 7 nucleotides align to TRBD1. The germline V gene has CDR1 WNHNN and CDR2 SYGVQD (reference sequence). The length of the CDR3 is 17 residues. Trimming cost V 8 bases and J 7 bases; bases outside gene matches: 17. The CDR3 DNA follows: TGCGCCAGCGCCCTACTACAGGGGAATAGGAGGAATTCACCCCTCCACTTT. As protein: CASALLQGNRRNSPLHF.

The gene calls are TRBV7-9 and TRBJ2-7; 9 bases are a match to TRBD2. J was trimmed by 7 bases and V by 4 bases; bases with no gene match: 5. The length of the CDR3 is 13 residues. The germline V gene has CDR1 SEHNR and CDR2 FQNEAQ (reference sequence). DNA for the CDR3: TGTGCCAGCAGCTCTAGCGGGATCGCGGAGCAGTACTTC. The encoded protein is CASSSSGIAEQYF.

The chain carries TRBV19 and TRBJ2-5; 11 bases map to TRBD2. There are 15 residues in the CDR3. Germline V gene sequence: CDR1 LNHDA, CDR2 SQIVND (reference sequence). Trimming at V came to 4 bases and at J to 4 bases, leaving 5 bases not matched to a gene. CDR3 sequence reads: CASSKVGLAGETQYF. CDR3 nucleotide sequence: TGTGCCAGTAGTAAGGTAGGACTAGCGGGAGAGACCCAGTACTTC.

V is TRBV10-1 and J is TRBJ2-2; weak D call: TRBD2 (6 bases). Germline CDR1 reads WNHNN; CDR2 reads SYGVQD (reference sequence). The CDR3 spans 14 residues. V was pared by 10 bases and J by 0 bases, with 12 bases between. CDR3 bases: TGCGCCAACAGCCGGGAGACGAACACCGGGGAGCTGTTTTTT. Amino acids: CANSRETNTGELFF.

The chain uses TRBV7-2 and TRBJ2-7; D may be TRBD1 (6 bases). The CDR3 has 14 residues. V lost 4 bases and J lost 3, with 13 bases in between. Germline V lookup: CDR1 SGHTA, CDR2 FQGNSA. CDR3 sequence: CASSYSQGRYEQYF. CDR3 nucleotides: TGTGCCAGCAGCTACAGTCAGGGGCGCTACGAGCAGTACTTC.

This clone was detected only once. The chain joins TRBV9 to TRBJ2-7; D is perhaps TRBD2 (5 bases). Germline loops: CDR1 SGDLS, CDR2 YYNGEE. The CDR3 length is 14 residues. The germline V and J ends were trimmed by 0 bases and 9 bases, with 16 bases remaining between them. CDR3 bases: TGTGCCAGCAGCGTAGATCCCCTCCGGGATGCGCAGTACTTC. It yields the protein CASSVDPLRDAQYF.

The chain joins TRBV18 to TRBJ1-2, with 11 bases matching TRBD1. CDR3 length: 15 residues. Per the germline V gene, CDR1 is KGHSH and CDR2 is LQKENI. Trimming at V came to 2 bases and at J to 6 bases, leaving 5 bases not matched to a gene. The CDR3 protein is CASSPYGQGADGYTF. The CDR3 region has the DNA TGTGCCAGCTCACCATACGGACAGGGGGCGGATGGCTACACCTTC.

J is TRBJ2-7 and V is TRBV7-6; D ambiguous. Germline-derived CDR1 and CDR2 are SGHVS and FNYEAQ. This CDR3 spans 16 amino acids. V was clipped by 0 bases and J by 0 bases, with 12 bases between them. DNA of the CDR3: TGTGCCAGCAGCTTAGCGAGCCAGAGGAGCTCCTACGAGCAGTACTTC. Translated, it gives CASSLASQRSSYEQYF. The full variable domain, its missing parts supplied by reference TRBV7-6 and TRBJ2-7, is GAGVSQSPRYKVTKRGQDVALRCDPISGHVSLYWYRQALGQGPEFLTYFNYEAQQDKSGLPNDRFSAERPEGSISTLTIQRTEQRDSAMYRCASSLASQRSSYEQYFGPGTRLTVT.

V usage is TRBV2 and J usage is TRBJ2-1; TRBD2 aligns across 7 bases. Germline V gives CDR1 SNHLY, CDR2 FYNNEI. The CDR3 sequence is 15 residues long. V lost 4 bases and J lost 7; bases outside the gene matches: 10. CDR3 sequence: CASSASGAQRNEQFF. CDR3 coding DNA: TGTGCCAGCAGTGCCAGCGGGGCTCAAAGGAATGAGCAGTTCTTC.

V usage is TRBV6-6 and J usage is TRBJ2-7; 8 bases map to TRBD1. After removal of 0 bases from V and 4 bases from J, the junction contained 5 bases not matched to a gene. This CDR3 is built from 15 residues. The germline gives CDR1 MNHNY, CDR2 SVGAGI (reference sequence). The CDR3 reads CASSYSAGGWYEQYF. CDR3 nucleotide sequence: TGTGCCAGCAGTTACTCGGCAGGGGGCTGGTACGAGCAGTACTTC.

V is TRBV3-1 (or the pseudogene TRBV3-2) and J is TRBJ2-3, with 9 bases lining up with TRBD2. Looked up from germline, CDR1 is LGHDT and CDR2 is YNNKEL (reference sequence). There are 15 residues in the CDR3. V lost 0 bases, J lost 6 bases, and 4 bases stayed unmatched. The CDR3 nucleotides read TGTGCCAGCAGCCAAGAGTGGCGGGGGGGTGATACGCAGTATTTT. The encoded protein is CASSQEWRGGDTQYF.

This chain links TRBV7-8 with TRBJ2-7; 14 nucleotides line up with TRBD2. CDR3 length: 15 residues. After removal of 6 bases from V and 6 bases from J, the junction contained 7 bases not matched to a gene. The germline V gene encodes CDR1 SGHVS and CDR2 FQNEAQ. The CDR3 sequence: CASRTRLAGGGEQYF. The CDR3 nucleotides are TGTGCCAGCAGAACCCGACTAGCGGGAGGGGGCGAGCAGTACTTC. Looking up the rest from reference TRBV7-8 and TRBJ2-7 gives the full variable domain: GAGVSQSPRYKVAKRGQDVALRCDPISGHVSLFWYQQALGQGPEFLTYFQNEAQLDKSGLPSDRFFAERPEGSVSTLKIQRTQQEDSAVYLCASRTRLAGGGEQYFGPGTRLTVT.

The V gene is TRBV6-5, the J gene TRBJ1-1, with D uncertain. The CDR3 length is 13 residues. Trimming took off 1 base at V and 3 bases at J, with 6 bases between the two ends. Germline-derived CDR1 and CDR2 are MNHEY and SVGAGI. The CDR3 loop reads CASSYYADTEAFF. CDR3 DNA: TGTGCCAGCAGTTACTATGCGGACACTGAAGCTTTCTTT.

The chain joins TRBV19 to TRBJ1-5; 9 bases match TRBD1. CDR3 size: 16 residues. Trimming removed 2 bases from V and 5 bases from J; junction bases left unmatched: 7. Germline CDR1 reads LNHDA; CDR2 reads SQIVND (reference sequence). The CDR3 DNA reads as TGTGCCAGTAGTATAACAGGGGGCCGCGGGGATCAGCCCCAGCATTTT. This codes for CASSITGGRGDQPQHF.

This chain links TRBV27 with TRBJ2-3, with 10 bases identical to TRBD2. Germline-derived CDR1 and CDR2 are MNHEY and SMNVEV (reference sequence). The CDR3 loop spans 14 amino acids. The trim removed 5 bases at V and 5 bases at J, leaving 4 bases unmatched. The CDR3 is CASSPSGRQDTQYF. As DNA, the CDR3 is TGTGCCAGCAGTCCTAGCGGGAGACAAGATACGCAGTATTTT.

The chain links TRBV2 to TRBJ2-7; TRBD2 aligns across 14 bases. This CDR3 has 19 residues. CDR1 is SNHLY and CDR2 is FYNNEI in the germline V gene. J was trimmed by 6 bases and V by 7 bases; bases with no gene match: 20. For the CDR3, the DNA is TGTGCCAGCATCGAAAAGGGACTAGCGGGGGAGGGGGCCAGGGGCGAGCAGTACTTC. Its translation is CASIEKGLAGEGARGEQYF.

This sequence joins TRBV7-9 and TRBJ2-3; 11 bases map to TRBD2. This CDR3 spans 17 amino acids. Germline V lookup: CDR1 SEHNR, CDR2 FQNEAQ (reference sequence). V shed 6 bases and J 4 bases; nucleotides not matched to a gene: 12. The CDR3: CASRPTLGLAGPDTQYF. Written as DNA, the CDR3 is TGTGCCAGCAGGCCAACGTTAGGACTAGCGGGCCCAGATACGCAGTATTTT.